The 4 T cell receptor beta chains listed next were all sequenced from one sample in a study of regulatory T cells in long-lasting Graves disease (dated by TCRdb to the early 2020s). The library relied on multiplex PCR. The instrument given in TCRdb is Illumina HiSeq 4000. To build TCR beta libraries, CDR3 regions were amplified by Arm-PCR using iRepertoire HTBI primers. TCRdb trimmed public reads at Q25 via fastp, called clones via MiXCR and kept in-frame beta chains. Rows matching on CDR3 protein sequence are summarized as one entry with the most common DNA and genes. The sample table holds around 420,000 distinct CDR3 sequences, of which about 15% were seen once. The top ten hold over 7% of the sample. The sample's time point label, in plain terms: newly diagnosed GD, antithyroid drugs for less than 3 months. For both TCR sequencing and RNA sequencing, RNA was extracted from PBMCs in TRIzol. These same records also appear under a second study, on T cells in Graves' hyperthyroidism and ophthalmopathy.

Sequencing was performed on peripheral blood mononuclear cells (PBMCs), taken at new diagnosis, from a patient treated with antithyroid drugs. The receptor set was obtained from a woman aged 40 to 55 with Graves disease. Donor details come from another sample of the same person, matched by shared clones.

As concerns this clonotype: A much larger clone lies a single base off, so this may be a read error. The chain carries TRBV6-1 and TRBJ1-5, with unresolved D. The CDR3 runs 15 residues. Per the germline V gene, CDR1 is MNHNS and CDR2 is SASEGT. CDR3 in DNA: TGTGCCAGCAGACCCCCGGCACCCAGCAGTCAGCCCCAGCATTTT. Translated: CASRPPAPSSQPQHF.

This clonotype showed up just a few times. The chain recombines TRBV2 with TRBJ2-1, with 11 bases aligning to TRBD2. The length of the CDR3 is 14 residues. The V and J ends lost 7 bases and 5 bases, in that order; junction bases with no gene match: 4. Germline V gene lookup returns CDR1 SNHLY and CDR2 FYNNEI. CDR3 DNA: TGTGCCAGCAAGAAACTAGCGGGAGACAATGAGCAGTTCTTC. It yields the protein CASKKLAGDNEQFF.

Ten or more counts support this clonotype. The rearrangement links TRBV19 to TRBJ2-1, with 11 nucleotides matching TRBD2. Germline V gene data show CDR1 as LNHDA and CDR2 as SQIVND (reference sequence). V gave up 9 bases and J gave up 10 bases; unmatched junction bases: 20. The CDR3 is 17 residues long. Here the CDR3 reads CASASPMGLAGGREQFF. Here the CDR3 DNA reads TGTGCCAGCGCCTCACCGATGGGGCTAGCGGGAGGCAGGGAGCAGTTCTTC.

The table lists this clonotype with many counts. CDR3 region: CASSFFELAGAPPNKYNEQFF. The CDR3 DNA follows: TGTGCCAGCAGTTTTTTCGAGCTAGCGGGAGCACCTCCAAACAAATACAATGAGCAGTTCTTC. The chain employs TRBV12-3 or TRBV12-4 and TRBJ2-1; 10 bases align to TRBD2. V dropped 3 bases and J dropped 4; count of bases not matched to a gene: 21. There are 21 residues in the CDR3.